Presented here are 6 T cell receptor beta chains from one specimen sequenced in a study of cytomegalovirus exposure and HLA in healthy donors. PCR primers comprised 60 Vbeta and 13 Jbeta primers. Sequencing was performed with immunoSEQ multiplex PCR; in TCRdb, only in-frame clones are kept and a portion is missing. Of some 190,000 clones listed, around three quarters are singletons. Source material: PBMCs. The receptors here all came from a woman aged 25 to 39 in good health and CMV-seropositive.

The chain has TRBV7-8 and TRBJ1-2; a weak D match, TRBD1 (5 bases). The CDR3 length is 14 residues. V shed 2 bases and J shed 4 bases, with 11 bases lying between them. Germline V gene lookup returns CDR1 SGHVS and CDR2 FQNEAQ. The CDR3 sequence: CASSLIQGGYGYTF. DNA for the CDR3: TGTGCCAGCAGCTTAATTCAGGGCGGCTATGGCTACACCTTC. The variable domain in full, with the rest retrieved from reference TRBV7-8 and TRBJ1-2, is GAGVSQSPRYKVAKRGQDVALRCDPISGHVSLFWYQQALGQGPEFLTYFQNEAQLDKSGLPSDRFFAERPEGSVSTLKIQRTQQEDSAVYLCASSLIQGGYGYTFGSGTRLTVV.

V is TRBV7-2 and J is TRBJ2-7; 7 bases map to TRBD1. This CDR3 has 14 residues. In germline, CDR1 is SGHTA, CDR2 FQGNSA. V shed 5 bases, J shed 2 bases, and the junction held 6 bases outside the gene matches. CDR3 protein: CASSRSGQAYEQYF. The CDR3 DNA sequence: TGTGCCAGCAGCCGTTCTGGACAGGCCTACGAGCAGTACTTC.

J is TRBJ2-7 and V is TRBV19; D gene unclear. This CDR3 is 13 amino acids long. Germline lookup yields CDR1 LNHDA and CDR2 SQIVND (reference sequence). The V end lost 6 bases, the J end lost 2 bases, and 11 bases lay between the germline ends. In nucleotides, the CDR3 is TGTGCCAGTAGCGGAGCCTTGGCCTACGAGCAGTACTTC. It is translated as CASSGALAYEQYF.

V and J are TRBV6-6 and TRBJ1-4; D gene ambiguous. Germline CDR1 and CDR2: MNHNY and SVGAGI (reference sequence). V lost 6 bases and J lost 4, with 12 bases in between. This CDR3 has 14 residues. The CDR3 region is CASRVRLYNEKLFF. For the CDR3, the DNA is TGTGCCAGCAGGGTCCGACTTTATAATGAAAAACTGTTTTTT.

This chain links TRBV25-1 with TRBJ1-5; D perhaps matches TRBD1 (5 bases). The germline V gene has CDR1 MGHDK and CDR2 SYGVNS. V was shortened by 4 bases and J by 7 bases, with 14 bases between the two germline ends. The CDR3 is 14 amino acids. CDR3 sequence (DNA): TGTGCCAGCAGTGCCAAACAGGTAGGACAGCCCCAGCATTTT. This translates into CASSAKQVGQPQHF. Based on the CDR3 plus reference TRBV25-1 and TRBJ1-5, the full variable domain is EADIYQTPRYLVIGTGKKITLECSQTMGHDKMYWYQQDPGMELHLIHYSYGVNSTEKGDLSSESTVSRIRTEHFPLTLESARPSHTSQYLCASSAKQVGQPQHFGDGTRLSIL.

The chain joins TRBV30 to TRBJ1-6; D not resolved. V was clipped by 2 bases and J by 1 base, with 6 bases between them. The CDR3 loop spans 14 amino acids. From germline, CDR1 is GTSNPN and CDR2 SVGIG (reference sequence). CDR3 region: CAWSWESYNSPLHF. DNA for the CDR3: TGTGCCTGGAGTTGGGAGTCCTATAATTCACCCCTCCACTTT.